Detailed here is one T cell receptor beta chain. Its antigen is as yet unknown. These data originate in a study of T cell repertoires in cytomegalovirus infection. Whole-study findings and limits: In two of eight donors, the top clonotype was HLA-C-restricted CMV-specific.

The V gene's germline CDR1 is MNHEY and CDR2 SVGAGI. Trimming removed 0 bases from V and 0 bases from J, with 9 bases in between. CDR3 length equals 17 residues. Each CDR3 protein gets one entry after TCRdb re-called the reads with MiXCR. This table has 150,000 or so distinct CDR3 sequences, about a quarter appearing once. This receptor was taken from a human donor in good health (CMV status not recorded). Some clones in this sample may be carry-over from other donors' samples. The chain uses TRBV6-5 and TRBJ1-6; D remains ambiguous. The sequencing input was PBMCs. The CDR3 bases are TGTGCCAGCAGTTACTCAAGGCAAAGCTCCTATAATTCACCCCTCCACTTT. Translating gives CASSYSRQSSYNSPLHF.